This entry concerns a single TCR beta chain. What it binds is not known. The data belong to a study of cytomegalovirus exposure and HLA in healthy donors. CDR3 length equals 14 residues. The V and J ends lost 5 bases and 0 bases respectively, with 11 bases between them. CDR1 and CDR2 from the germline V gene are MNHEY and SVGAGI. 13 Jbeta primers and 60 Vbeta primers were used for the PCR. The method was immunoSEQ multiplex PCR; TCRdb's version includes in-frame clones alone and lacks a portion of them. The sample records around 300,000 clones, approximately 85% being singletons. The study, taken as a whole, reports: The authors confirmed in vitro that a few CMV-associated chains were specific for CMV antigens. Later, TCR association rates were found to vary by HLA locus, highest for DRB1 and lowest for HLA-C. Solely CMV serostatus was available to characterize immune exposure. The authors later found HLA-associated TCR beta chains more clonally expanded than equally common others.

This chain uses TRBV6-5 with TRBJ2-7; D is possibly TRBD1 (5 bases). The material sequenced was PBMCs. The sequence was collected from a woman aged 35 to 49 in good health and CMV-seropositive. The DNA of the CDR3 is TGTGCCAGCAGTACCCGGACAACCTCCTACGAGCAGTACTTC. Protein sequence: CASSTRTTSYEQYF.